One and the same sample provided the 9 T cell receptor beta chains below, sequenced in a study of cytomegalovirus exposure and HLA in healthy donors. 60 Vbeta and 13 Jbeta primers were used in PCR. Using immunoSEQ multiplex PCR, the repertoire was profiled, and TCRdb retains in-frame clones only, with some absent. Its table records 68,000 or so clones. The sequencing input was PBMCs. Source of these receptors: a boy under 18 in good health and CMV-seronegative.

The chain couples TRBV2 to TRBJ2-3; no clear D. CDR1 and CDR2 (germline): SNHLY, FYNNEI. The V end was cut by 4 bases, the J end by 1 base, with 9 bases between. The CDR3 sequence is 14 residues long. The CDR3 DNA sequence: TGTGCCAGCAGTGGGAGTCTTGGCACAGATACGCAGTATTTT. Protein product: CASSGSLGTDTQYF. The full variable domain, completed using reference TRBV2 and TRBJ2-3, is EPEVTQTPSHQVTQMGQEVILRCVPISNHLYFYWYRQILGQKVEFLVSFYNNEISEKSEIFDDQFSVERPDGSNFTLKIRSTKLEDSAMYFCASSGSLGTDTQYFGPGTRLTVL.

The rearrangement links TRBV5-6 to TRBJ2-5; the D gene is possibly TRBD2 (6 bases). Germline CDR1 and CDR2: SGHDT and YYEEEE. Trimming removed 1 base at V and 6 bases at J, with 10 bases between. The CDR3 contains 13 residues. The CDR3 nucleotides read TGTGCCAGCAGCTTGACTAGCATGCAGACCCAGTACTTC. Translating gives CASSLTSMQTQYF.

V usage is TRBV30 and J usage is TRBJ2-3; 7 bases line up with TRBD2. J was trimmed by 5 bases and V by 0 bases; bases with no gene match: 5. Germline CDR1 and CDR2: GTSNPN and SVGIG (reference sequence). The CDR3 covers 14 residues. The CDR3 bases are TGTGCCTGGAGTGTCAGCGGGGTCCGAGATACGCAGTATTTT. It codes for CAWSVSGVRDTQYF.

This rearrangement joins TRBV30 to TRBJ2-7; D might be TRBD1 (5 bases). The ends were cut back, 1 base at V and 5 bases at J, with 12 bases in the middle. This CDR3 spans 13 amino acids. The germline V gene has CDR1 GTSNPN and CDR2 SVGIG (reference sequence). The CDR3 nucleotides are TGTGCCTGGAGTGGACAGTTTAAGGACGAGCAGTACTTC. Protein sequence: CAWSGQFKDEQYF.

CDR3 sequence: CASSRVSRTGRASNGYTF. For the CDR3, the DNA is TGTGCCAGCAGTCGGGTCAGTAGGACAGGACGGGCTTCAAATGGCTACACCTTC. This chain joins TRBV2 and TRBJ1-2; TRBD1 matches at 7 bases. The trim removed 5 bases at V and 6 bases at J, leaving 21 bases unmatched. CDR1 and CDR2 (germline): SNHLY, FYNNEI. The length of the CDR3 is 18 residues.

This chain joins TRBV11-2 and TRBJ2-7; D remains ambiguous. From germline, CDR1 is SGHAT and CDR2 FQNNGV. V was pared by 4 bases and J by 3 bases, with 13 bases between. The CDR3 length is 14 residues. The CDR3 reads CASSSGFSNYEQYF. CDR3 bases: TGTGCCAGCAGCTCGGGTTTCAGTAACTACGAGCAGTACTTC.

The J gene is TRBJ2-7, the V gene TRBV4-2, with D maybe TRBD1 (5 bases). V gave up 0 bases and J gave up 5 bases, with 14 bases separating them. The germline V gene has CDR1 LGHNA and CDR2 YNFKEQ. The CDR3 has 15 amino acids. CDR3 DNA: TGTGCCAGCAGCCAAGATGGTAGGGCAGGGAACGAGCAGTACTTC. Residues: CASSQDGRAGNEQYF.

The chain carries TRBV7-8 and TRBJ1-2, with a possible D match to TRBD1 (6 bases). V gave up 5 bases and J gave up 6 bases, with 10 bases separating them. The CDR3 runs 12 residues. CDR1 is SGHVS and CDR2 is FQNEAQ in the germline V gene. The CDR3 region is CASSRRTDGYTF. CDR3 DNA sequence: TGTGCCAGCAGCCGAAGGACAGATGGCTACACCTTC.

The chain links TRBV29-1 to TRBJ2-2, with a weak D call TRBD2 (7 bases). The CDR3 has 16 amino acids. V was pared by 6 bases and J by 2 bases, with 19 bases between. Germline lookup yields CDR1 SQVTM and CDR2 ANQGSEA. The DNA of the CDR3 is TGCAGCGTGAGGGGGGGTCGGCAGGGTAACACCGGGGAGCTGTTTTTT. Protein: CSVRGGRQGNTGELFF.